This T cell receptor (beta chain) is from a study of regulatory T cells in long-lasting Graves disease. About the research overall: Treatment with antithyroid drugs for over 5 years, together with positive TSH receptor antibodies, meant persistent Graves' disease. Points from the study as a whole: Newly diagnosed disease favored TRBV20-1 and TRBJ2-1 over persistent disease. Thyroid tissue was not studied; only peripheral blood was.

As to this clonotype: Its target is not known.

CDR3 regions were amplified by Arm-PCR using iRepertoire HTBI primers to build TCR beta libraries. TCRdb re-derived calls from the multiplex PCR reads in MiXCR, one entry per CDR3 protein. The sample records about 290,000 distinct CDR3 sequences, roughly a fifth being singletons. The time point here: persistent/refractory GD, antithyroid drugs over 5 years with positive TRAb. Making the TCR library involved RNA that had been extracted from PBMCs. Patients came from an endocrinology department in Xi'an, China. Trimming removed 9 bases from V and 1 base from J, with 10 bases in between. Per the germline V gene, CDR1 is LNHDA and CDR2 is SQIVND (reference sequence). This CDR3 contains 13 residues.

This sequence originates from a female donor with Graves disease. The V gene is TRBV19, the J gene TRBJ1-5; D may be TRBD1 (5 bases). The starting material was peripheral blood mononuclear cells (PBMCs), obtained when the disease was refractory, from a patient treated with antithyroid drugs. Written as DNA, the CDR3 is TGTGCCAGCGGGGGGTCAAGCAATCAGCCCCAGCATTTT. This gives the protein CASGGSSNQPQHF. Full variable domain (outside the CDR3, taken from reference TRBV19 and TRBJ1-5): DGGITQSPKYLFRKEGQNVTLSCEQNLNHDAMYWYRQDPGQGLRLIYYSQIVNDFQKGDIAEGYSVSREKKESFPLTVTSAQKNPTAFYLCASGGSSNQPQHFGDGTRLSIL.